Shown below are 19 T cell receptor beta chains from a single sample sequenced in a study of shared clonotypes between healthy human individuals. The repertoire was sequenced with immunoSEQ multiplex PCR; TCRdb's copy has only in-frame clones and lacks some. The table has roughly 2.5 million clones, around nine tenths seen once. Input material: naive CD4+ T cells sorted from blood. The subset denotes: CD45RA+ positively selected. Receptors originate from a man between 18 and 35 years old in good health.

The rearrangement links TRBV5-1 to TRBJ2-2; TRBD1 matches 7 bases. CDR3 length equals 15 residues. Germline V gene data show CDR1 as SGHRS and CDR2 as YFSETQ. V was pared by 4 bases and J by 5 bases, with 8 bases of the junction left unmatched. The CDR3 sequence: CASSKDGTETGELFF. The CDR3 bases are TGCGCCAGCAGCAAAGATGGGACAGAAACCGGGGAGCTGTTTTTT. The entire variable domain, with the rest obtained from reference TRBV5-1 and TRBJ2-2, is as follows: KAGVTQTPRYLIKTRGQQVTLSCSPISGHRSVSWYQQTPGQGLQFLFEYFSETQRNKGNFPGRFSGRQFSNSRSEMNVSTLELGDSALYLCASSKDGTETGELFFGEGSRLTVL.

This sequence joins TRBV27 and TRBJ1-1, with TRBD1 as a possible D gene (6 bases). V was trimmed by 2 bases and J by 0 bases, leaving 7 bases between them. The CDR3 consists of 14 residues. CDR1 and CDR2 (germline): MNHEY, SMNVEV (reference sequence). CDR3 sequence reads: CASSLHRVNTEAFF. The CDR3 nucleotides are TGTGCCAGCAGTTTACACAGGGTGAACACTGAAGCTTTCTTT.

V is TRBV30 and J is TRBJ1-5; TRBD1 aligns across 8 bases. V was pared by 1 base and J by 6 bases, with 5 bases of the junction left unmatched. Per the germline V gene, CDR1 is GTSNPN and CDR2 is SVGIG (reference sequence). The CDR3 is 14 residues long. CDR3 DNA sequence: TGTGCCTGGAGTGCCCCAGGGGGCGGTCAGCCCCAGCATTTT. It is translated as CAWSAPGGGQPQHF.

This chain joins TRBV6-5 and TRBJ2-5; D unresolved. Trimming shortened V by 5 bases and J by 3 bases, and 10 bases separated the two germline ends. Germline CDR1 reads MNHEY; CDR2 reads SVGAGI. The CDR3 has 13 amino acids. CDR3 in amino acids: CASSHDLKETQYF. The CDR3 DNA is TGTGCCAGCAGTCACGACTTGAAAGAGACCCAGTACTTC.

The chain joins TRBV6-1 to TRBJ2-2, with 9 bases lining up with TRBD1. Germline CDR1 and CDR2: MNHNS and SASEGT. The CDR3 has 13 residues. The V segment lost 6 bases and the J segment 7 bases; nucleotides outside the gene matches: 3. CDR3 sequence reads: CASSGTGSGELFF. CDR3 sequence (DNA): TGTGCCAGCAGCGGGACAGGGAGCGGGGAGCTGTTTTTT.

The rearrangement links TRBV4-1 to TRBJ2-5; no definite D call. V lost 0 bases and J lost 5, with 13 bases in between. Germline CDR1 is MGHRA and CDR2 is YSYEKL. The length of the CDR3 is 15 residues. The DNA for the CDR3 is TGCGCCAGCAGCCAAGATATAGACAATACGGAGACCCAGTACTTC. The encoded protein is CASSQDIDNTETQYF.

The chain joins TRBV11-2 to TRBJ2-2; 8 bases are shared with TRBD2. With 7 bases clipped from V and 4 bases from J, the junction kept 8 bases outside the gene matches. The V gene's germline CDR1 is SGHAT and CDR2 FQNNGV. The CDR3 covers 15 residues. DNA for the CDR3: TGTGCCAGCATGGCTAGCGGGTGGGTCACCGGGGAGCTGTTTTTT. This gives the protein CASMASGWVTGELFF.

Details on this clone: At the DNA level, this CDR3 is encoded by other sequences in the same sample as well. This chain links TRBV30 with TRBJ2-6; perhaps TRBD2 as D (6 bases). Per the germline V gene, CDR1 is GTSNPN and CDR2 is SVGIG (reference sequence). Trimming left V 0 bases short and J 4 bases short, with 13 bases between. The CDR3 runs to 16 residues. The CDR3 sequence: CAWSVRRARGANVLTF. The CDR3 bases are TGTGCCTGGAGTGTACGGAGGGCTCGGGGGGCCAACGTCCTGACTTTC.

The V and J genes are TRBV10-1 and TRBJ2-7, with D possibly TRBD2 on 5 matching bases. V lost 3 bases and J lost 10, with 13 bases in between. This CDR3 is 12 amino acids long. Germline-derived CDR1 and CDR2 are WNHNN and SYGVQD (reference sequence). CDR3 DNA sequence: TGCGCCAGCAGTGAAAATATTCGGGATCAGTACTTC. It is translated as CASSENIRDQYF.

The chain has TRBV6-1 and TRBJ2-2; D not certain. Germline V gives CDR1 MNHNS, CDR2 SASEGT. The length of the CDR3 is 14 residues. V was pared by 5 bases and J by 2 bases, with 9 bases between. CDR3 region: CASSPDANTGELFF. The CDR3 nucleotides are TGTGCCAGCAGTCCCGACGCAAACACCGGGGAGCTGTTTTTT.

The chain joins TRBV14 to TRBJ2-5; D gene uncertain. Trimming left V 1 base short and J 5 bases short, with 8 bases between. Germline V gives CDR1 SGHDN, CDR2 FVKESK. The CDR3 length is 13 residues. CDR3 coding DNA: TGTGCCAGCAGCCAAGTAGGATCGGAGACCCAGTACTTC. Protein product: CASSQVGSETQYF.

The CDR3 coding sequence is TGTGCCAGCAGTGATAGGCTAGCGAACGGGGAGCTGTTTTTT. Encoded protein: CASSDRLANGELFF. The chain has TRBV2 and TRBJ2-2, with a possible D match to TRBD2 (6 bases). V lost 3 bases, J lost 7 bases, and 12 bases lay in between. Germline V gene data show CDR1 as SNHLY and CDR2 as FYNNEI. The CDR3 is made up of 14 amino acids.

Note on this clone: Other DNA sequences of this sample code for an identical CDR3. The chain employs TRBV19 and TRBJ2-7; 7 nucleotides match TRBD2. Germline CDR1 LNHDA, CDR2 SQIVND (reference sequence). CDR3 length: 14 amino acids. Unmatched junction bases numbered 6, after V lost 5 bases and J lost 2 bases. The CDR3 protein is CASSRERGPYEQYF. CDR3 nucleotides: TGTGCCAGTAGTCGGGAGCGGGGCCCCTACGAGCAGTACTTC.

This clone appeared a single time. The V and J genes are TRBV5-4 and TRBJ2-3; D not resolved. The CDR3 has 13 amino acids. From germline, CDR1 is SGHNT and CDR2 YYREEE (reference sequence). Trimming removed 3 bases from V and 3 bases from J, with 8 bases in between. CDR3 sequence: CASSSWRTDTQYF. In nucleotides, the CDR3 is TGTGCCAGCAGCTCTTGGAGAACAGATACGCAGTATTTT.

This clone was observed once. The same CDR3 can be traced to other DNA sequences in this sample. The chain joins TRBV18 to TRBJ1-2; D is perhaps TRBD1 (5 bases). The V gene lost 3 bases and the J gene lost 4 bases, with 9 bases spanning the gap. The CDR3 contains 13 residues. In germline, CDR1 is KGHSH, CDR2 LQKENI. In DNA, the CDR3 is TGTGCCAGCTCACCCGAGGGGTTCTATGGCTACACCTTC. Protein product: CASSPEGFYGYTF.

The chain has TRBV5-6 and TRBJ2-7; D is possibly TRBD1 (5 bases). The CDR3 contains 13 residues. Deletions cut 3 bases from V and 0 bases from J, with 7 bases between. The V gene's germline CDR1 is SGHDT and CDR2 YYEEEE. The CDR3 sequence: CASSWQGSYEQYF. CDR3 bases: TGTGCCAGCAGCTGGCAGGGCTCCTACGAGCAGTACTTC.

The gene calls are TRBV7-2 and TRBJ1-1; D perhaps matches TRBD1 (5 bases). CDR3 length: 15 amino acids. Per germline, CDR1 SGHTA and CDR2 FQGNSA. V lost 3 bases, J lost 5 bases, and 16 bases lay in between. The CDR3: CASSFAGPAGTEAFF. CDR3 sequence (DNA): TGTGCCAGCAGCTTCGCCGGCCCTGCAGGGACTGAAGCTTTCTTT.

This clone was detected only once. The chain links TRBV7-6 to TRBJ2-1; TRBD2 agrees at 12 bases. CDR1 is SGHVS, CDR2 FNYEAQ, per germline. V shed 4 bases, J shed 5 bases, and the junction held 6 bases outside the gene matches. The CDR3 covers 16 residues. CDR3 nucleotide sequence: TGTGCCAGCAGCTCCCTAGCGGGGGGGCCCGACAATGAGCAGTTCTTC. It encodes CASSSLAGGPDNEQFF.

This clone has a handful of counts. The sample contains more than one DNA sequence encoding this CDR3. The gene calls are TRBV5-4 and TRBJ2-7, with D unresolved. Germline V CDR1 and CDR2: SGHNT, YYREEE (reference sequence). Trimming took off 0 bases at V and 2 bases at J, with 6 bases between the two ends. The CDR3 covers 13 residues. The CDR3 bases are TGTGCCAGCAGCTTGGCCGGAACCTACGAGCAGTACTTC. Amino acid sequence: CASSLAGTYEQYF.